This TCR beta chain was captured in a study of T cell repertoires in cytomegalovirus infection. Study observations and caveats: CMV carriers having the relevant HLA were flagged by cumulative public TCR beta family frequency. In two of eight donors, the top clonotype was HLA-C-restricted CMV-specific.

This clonotype was seen more than once but under ten times. The antigen is undetermined. V gave up 2 bases and J gave up 2 bases, with 16 bases separating them. Germline V CDR1 and CDR2: SNHLY, FYNNEI. The CDR3 contains 17 residues. TCRdb used MiXCR to reprocess the reads, holding one entry per CDR3 protein. The sample gives approximately 170,000 distinct CDR3 sequences, 15% to 20% of which show up once; around 19% is in the top ten. The chain recombines TRBV2 with TRBJ2-4; D is undetermined. This receptor was identified in a human donor in good health (CMV status not recorded). Some clones in this sample may be carry-over from other donors' samples. Sequences were obtained from CD8+ T cells from PBMCs. For the CDR3, the DNA is TGTGCCAGCAGTGAACCCCCTAGTGCCCCAACCAAAAACATTCAGTACTTC. Protein sequence: CASSEPPSAPTKNIQYF. Using reference TRBV2 and TRBJ2-4 for the parts outside the CDR3, the full variable domain is EPEVTQTPSHQVTQMGQEVILRCVPISNHLYFYWYRQILGQKVEFLVSFYNNEISEKSEIFDDQFSVERPDGSNFTLKIRSTKLEDSAMYFCASSEPPSAPTKNIQYFGAGTRLSVL.